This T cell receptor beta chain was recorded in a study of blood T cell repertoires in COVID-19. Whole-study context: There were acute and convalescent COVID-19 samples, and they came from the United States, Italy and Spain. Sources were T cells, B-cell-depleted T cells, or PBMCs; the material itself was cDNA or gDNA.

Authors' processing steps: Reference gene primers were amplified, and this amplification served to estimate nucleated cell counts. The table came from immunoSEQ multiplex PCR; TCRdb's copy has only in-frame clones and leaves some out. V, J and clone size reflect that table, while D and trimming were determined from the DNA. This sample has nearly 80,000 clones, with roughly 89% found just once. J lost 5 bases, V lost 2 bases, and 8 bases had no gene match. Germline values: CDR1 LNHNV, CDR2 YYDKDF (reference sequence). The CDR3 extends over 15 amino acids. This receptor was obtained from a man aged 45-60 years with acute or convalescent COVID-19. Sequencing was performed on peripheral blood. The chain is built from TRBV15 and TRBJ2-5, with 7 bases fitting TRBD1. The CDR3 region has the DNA TGTGCCACCAGCAGACTGCGACAGGGTGAGGAGACCCAGTACTTC. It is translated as CATSRLRQGEETQYF.